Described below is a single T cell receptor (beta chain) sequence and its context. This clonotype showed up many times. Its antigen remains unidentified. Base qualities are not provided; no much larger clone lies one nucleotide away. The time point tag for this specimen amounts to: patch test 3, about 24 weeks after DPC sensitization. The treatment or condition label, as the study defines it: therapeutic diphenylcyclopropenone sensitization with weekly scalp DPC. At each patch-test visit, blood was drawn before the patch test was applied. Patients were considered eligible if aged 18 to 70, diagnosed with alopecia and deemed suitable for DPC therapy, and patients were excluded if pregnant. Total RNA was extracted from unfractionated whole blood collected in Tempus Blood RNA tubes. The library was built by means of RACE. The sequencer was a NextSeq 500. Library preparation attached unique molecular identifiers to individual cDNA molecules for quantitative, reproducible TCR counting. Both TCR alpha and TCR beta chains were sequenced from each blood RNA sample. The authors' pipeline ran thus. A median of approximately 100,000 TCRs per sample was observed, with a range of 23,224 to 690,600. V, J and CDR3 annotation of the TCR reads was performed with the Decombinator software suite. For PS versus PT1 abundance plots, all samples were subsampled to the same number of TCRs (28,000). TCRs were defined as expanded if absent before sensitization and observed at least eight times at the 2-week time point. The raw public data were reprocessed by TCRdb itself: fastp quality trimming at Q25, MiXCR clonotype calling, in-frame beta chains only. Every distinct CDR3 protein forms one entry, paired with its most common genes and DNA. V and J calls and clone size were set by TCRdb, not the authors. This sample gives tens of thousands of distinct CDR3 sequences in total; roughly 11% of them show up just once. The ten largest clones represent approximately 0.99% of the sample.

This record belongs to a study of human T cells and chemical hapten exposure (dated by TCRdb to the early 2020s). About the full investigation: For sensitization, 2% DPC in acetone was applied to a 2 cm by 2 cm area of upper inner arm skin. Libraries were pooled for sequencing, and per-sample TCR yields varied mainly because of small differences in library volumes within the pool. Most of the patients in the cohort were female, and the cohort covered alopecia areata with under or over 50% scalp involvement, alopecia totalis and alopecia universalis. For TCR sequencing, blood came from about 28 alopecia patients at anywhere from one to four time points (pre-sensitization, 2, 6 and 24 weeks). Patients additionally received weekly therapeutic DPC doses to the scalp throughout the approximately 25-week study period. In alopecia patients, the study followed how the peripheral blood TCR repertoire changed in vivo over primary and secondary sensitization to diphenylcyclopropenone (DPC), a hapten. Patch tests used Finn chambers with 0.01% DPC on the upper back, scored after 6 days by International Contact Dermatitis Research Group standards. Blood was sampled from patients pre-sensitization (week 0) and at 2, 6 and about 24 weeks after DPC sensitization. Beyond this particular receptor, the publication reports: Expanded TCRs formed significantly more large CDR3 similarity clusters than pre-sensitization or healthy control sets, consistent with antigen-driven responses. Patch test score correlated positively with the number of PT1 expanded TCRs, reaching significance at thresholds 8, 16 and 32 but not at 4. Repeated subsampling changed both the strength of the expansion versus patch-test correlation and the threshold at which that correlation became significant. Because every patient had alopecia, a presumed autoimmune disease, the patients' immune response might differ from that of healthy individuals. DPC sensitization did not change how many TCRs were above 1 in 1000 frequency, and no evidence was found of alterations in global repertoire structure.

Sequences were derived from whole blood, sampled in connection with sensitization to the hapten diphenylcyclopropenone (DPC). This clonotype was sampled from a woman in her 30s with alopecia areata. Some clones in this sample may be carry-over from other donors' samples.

The nucleotide sequence is TGCAGCGTTGTGTGGGGGTACACAAAGGACACCTCCTACGAGCAGTACTTC. The resulting protein is CSVVWGYTKDTSYEQYF. This sequence uses TRBV29-1 and TRBJ2-7; the D gene is possibly TRBD1 or TRBD2, each agreeing over 5 bases. The trim is 4 bases for V and 0 bases for J, with a gap of 22 bases between the germline ends. The CDR3 runs 17 amino acids, cysteine and phenylalanine included. Just the 51-base CDR3 DNA is kept, in frame starting at base 1. Taken from the germline V gene, the CDR1 and CDR2 loops are SQVTM and ANQGSEA.